Sample share makes the clone carrying this TCR beta chain medium-sized (0.01 to 0.1%). Antigen: not known. The data originate from a study of metastatic and nonmetastatic thyroid tumors. Germline loops: CDR1 SGHTA, CDR2 FQGNSA. The CDR3 totals 14 residues. The V end was cut by 5 bases, the J end by 1 base, with 9 bases between. Overall study findings and caveats: When malignant thyroid tumors were compared with benign nodules, TCR beta diversity was reportedly significantly higher in the malignant tumors. This held in both blood and tumor samples.

Patients underwent thyroid surgery, and none had received any treatment before it. TCRdb re-clonotyped the PCR reads via MiXCR. The data show some 13,000 clones, around 31% seen once. The specimen was tumor tissue. The TCR originated in a female donor with papillary thyroid cancer or a benign thyroid nodule (not recorded which). Some clones in this sample may be carry-over from other donors' samples. The chain uses TRBV7-2 and TRBJ1-3; perhaps TRBD1 as D (5 bases). The CDR3 sequence: CASSTGLSGNTIYF. In nucleotides, the CDR3 is TGTGCCAGCAGCACGGGACTTTCTGGAAACACCATATATTTT.